The 26 T cell receptor beta chains below were found in one sample sequenced in a study of brain T cells in children with intractable seizures. Clones were sequenced by immunoSEQ multiplex PCR, and TCRdb holds only the in-frame ones, with some missing. The sample holds about 80,000 clones; under 95% are singletons and the top ten take less than 30%. The sequences come from peripheral blood, collected at surgery. The receptors stem from a girl aged 2 to 10 with Rasmussen encephalitis and intractable seizures.

The chain carries TRBV2 and TRBJ1-2; D not resolved. Looked up from germline, CDR1 is SNHLY and CDR2 is FYNNEI. The V gene lost 6 bases and the J gene lost 5 bases, with 16 bases spanning the gap. This CDR3 has 14 residues. CDR3 region: CASSTEGGSYGYTF. CDR3 DNA: TGTGCCAGCAGCACGGAGGGCGGATCATATGGCTACACCTTC. The full variable domain, its missing parts supplied by reference TRBV2 and TRBJ1-2, is EPEVTQTPSHQVTQMGQEVILRCVPISNHLYFYWYRQILGQKVEFLVSFYNNEISEKSEIFDDQFSVERPDGSNFTLKIRSTKLEDSAMYFCASSTEGGSYGYTFGSGTRLTVV.

The genes are TRBV2 and TRBJ1-4, with D possibly TRBD1 on 5 matching bases. V was trimmed by 5 bases and J by 8 bases, leaving 9 bases between them. Germline assignment: CDR1 SNHLY and CDR2 FYNNEI. The CDR3 loop spans 12 amino acids. CDR3 in DNA: TGTGCCAGCAGTCTCACAGGCGAAAAACTGTTTTTT. The encoded protein is CASSLTGEKLFF.

The chain is built from TRBV27 and TRBJ1-1; D is undetermined. The CDR3 runs to 14 residues. CDR1 is MNHEY, CDR2 SMNVEV, per germline (reference sequence). Trimming removed 3 bases at V and 1 base at J, with 9 bases between. CDR3 region: CASSFGRTNTEAFF. In DNA, the CDR3 is TGTGCCAGCAGTTTCGGGCGGACGAACACTGAAGCTTTCTTT.

The chain joins TRBV4-1 to TRBJ1-1; 10 bases match TRBD1. The V gene end was trimmed by 4 bases and the J gene end by 5 bases; junction bases not matched to a gene: 7. The CDR3 runs to 15 residues. Germline CDR1 reads MGHRA; CDR2 reads YSYEKL. CDR3 sequence (DNA): TGCGCCAGCAGCCGAAAAGGGACAGGGGATACTGAAGCTTTCTTT. Translation: CASSRKGTGDTEAFF.

The chain combines TRBV28 with TRBJ1-6, with 7 bases that match TRBD1. The CDR3 spans 14 residues. The germline CDR1 and CDR2 sequences are MDHEN and SYDVKM. J lost 9 bases, V lost 7 bases, and 9 bases had no gene match. The CDR3 loop reads CASTRQGRTSPLHF. DNA of the CDR3: TGTGCCAGCACCAGACAGGGAAGGACTTCACCCCTCCACTTT.

This chain links TRBV20-1 with TRBJ2-6; a weak D match, TRBD1 (5 bases). V was cut by 3 bases and J by 1 base, with 13 bases left in between. Per germline, CDR1 DFQATT and CDR2 SNEGSKA (reference sequence). There are 16 residues in the CDR3. The CDR3 nucleotides are TGCAGTGCTAGTGAGGCAGGGTGGTCTGGGGCCAACGTCCTGACTTTC. Translated, it gives CSASEAGWSGANVLTF.

J is TRBJ2-1 and V is TRBV27, with D maybe TRBD2 (6 bases). Germline V lookup: CDR1 MNHEY, CDR2 SMNVEV (reference sequence). Between the trimmed V and J ends, which lost 6 bases and 0 bases, there was a span of 27 bases. CDR3 length: 20 amino acids. The CDR3, as DNA: TGTGCCAGCAGATTGGGGGTAGGAGGAGCGGGTTCCTTCTCCTACAATGAGCAGTTCTTC. This sequence encodes CASRLGVGGAGSFSYNEQFF.

This sequence joins TRBV19 and TRBJ1-2, with D possibly TRBD1 on 5 matching bases. V dropped 5 bases and J dropped 0 bases, with 7 bases sitting between them. The CDR3 has 13 amino acids. The germline V gene has CDR1 LNHDA and CDR2 SQIVND (reference sequence). Here the CDR3 DNA reads TGTGCCAGTAGTCTGGGGCCTAACTATGGCTACACCTTC. It yields the protein CASSLGPNYGYTF.

The chain couples TRBV5-5 to TRBJ1-3; no definite D call. Germline CDR1 is SGHKS and CDR2 is YYEKEE (reference sequence). This CDR3 contains 17 residues. Trimming removed 1 base from V and 0 bases from J, with 14 bases in between. CDR3 coding DNA: TGTGCCAGCAGCTTGTACCGCCTCTTTAGCTCTGGAAACACCATATATTTT. Amino acids: CASSLYRLFSSGNTIYF.

This clone appeared a single time. The V and J genes are TRBV7-3 and TRBJ2-7, with a tentative D call TRBD2 (5 bases). The CDR3 is 12 residues long. The ends were cut back, 0 bases at V and 5 bases at J, with 5 bases in the middle. Germline-derived CDR1 and CDR2 are SGHTA and FQGTGA. CDR3 sequence (DNA): TGTGCCAGCAGCTTAACCGGGAACGAGCAGTACTTC. It codes for CASSLTGNEQYF.

The V call is TRBV6-1, the J call TRBJ2-3; TRBD2 aligns across 9 bases. V shed 4 bases, J shed 1 base, and the junction held 6 bases outside the gene matches. Per germline, CDR1 MNHNS and CDR2 SASEGT. This CDR3 has 16 residues. Here the CDR3 reads CASSAGTSTGTDTQYF. In DNA form, the CDR3 reads TGTGCCAGCAGTGCAGGGACTAGCACGGGCACAGATACGCAGTATTTT.

This clone showed up just once. V and J are TRBV4-1 and TRBJ2-5, with 8 bases identical to TRBD2. The trim removed 4 bases at V and 5 bases at J, leaving 3 bases unmatched. Germline V lookup: CDR1 MGHRA, CDR2 YSYEKL. This CDR3 has 13 amino acids. CDR3 sequence (DNA): TGCGCCAGCAGCCTTTCGGGGGGGGAGACCCAGTACTTC. Translation: CASSLSGGETQYF.

This chain uses TRBV6-2 or TRBV6-3 with TRBJ2-5, with D hard to call. The germline V and J ends were trimmed by 2 bases and 5 bases, with 3 bases remaining between them. Germline-derived CDR1 and CDR2 are MNHEY and SVGEGT. The CDR3 spans 11 residues. CDR3 DNA: TGTGCCAGCAGTTACCCGGAGACCCAGTACTTC. Protein product: CASSYPETQYF.

The chain couples TRBV4-2 to TRBJ2-1, with unresolved D. Trimming left V 0 bases short and J 0 bases short, with 12 bases between. The CDR3 has 17 residues. Germline loops: CDR1 LGHNA, CDR2 YNFKEQ. The CDR3 bases are TGTGCCAGCAGCCAAGATCGGGCCCCCAGCTCCTACAATGAGCAGTTCTTC. Its protein is CASSQDRAPSSYNEQFF.

As to this clone: At one of its ends the junction is not consistent with the germline gene, which may arise from a read error. Written as DNA, the CDR3 is TGTGCCACCAGTGATTTTAAGACTAATTATGGCTACACCTTC. It is translated as CATSDFKTNYGYTF. The chain links TRBV24-1 to TRBJ1-2; D not certain. Germline V lookup: CDR1 KGHDR, CDR2 SFDVKD. The CDR3 has 14 residues.

This clone was recorded once. The V call is TRBV30, the J call TRBJ2-5; possibly TRBD2 for D (5 bases). Germline CDR1 is GTSNPN and CDR2 is SVGIG (reference sequence). The CDR3 has 13 residues. Trimming removed 8 bases at V and 3 bases at J, with 16 bases between. Here the CDR3 reads CARGTPAKETQYF. Written as DNA, the CDR3 is TGTGCCCGGGGAACTCCAGCAAAAGAGACCCAGTACTTC.

The chain carries TRBV14 and TRBJ2-2; D may be TRBD1 or TRBD2 (5 bases each). Germline V gives CDR1 SGHDN, CDR2 FVKESK. The V end was cut by 3 bases, the J end by 1 base, with 15 bases between. The CDR3 runs to 17 residues. The CDR3 loop reads CASSHRGLTKNTGELFF. CDR3 DNA: TGTGCCAGCAGCCACCGGGGCCTTACTAAGAACACCGGGGAGCTGTTTTTT.

This chain links TRBV2 with TRBJ1-6; a possible D gene is TRBD1 (5 bases). CDR1 SNHLY and CDR2 FYNNEI come from the germline V gene. V lost 9 bases and J 7 bases, leaving 10 bases between the germline ends. The CDR3 consists of 12 residues. The CDR3 region is CASQGENSPLHF. CDR3 coding DNA: TGTGCCAGTCAGGGTGAAAATTCACCCCTCCACTTT.

The genes are TRBV5-5 and TRBJ1-5; unclear D gene. Germline CDR1 and CDR2: SGHKS and YYEKEE (reference sequence). Trimming removed 2 bases at V and 4 bases at J, with 7 bases between. This CDR3 has 13 residues. The DNA of the CDR3 is TGTGCCAGCAGCTTAAAGGGTAATCAGCCCCAGCATTTT. Amino acids: CASSLKGNQPQHF. Full variable domain (rest looked up from reference TRBV5-5 and TRBJ1-5): DAGVTQSPTHLIKTRGQQVTLRCSPISGHKSVSWYQQVLGQGPQFIFQYYEKEERGRGNFPDRFSARQFPNYSSELNVNALLLGDSALYLCASSLKGNQPQHFGDGTRLSIL.

The chain uses TRBV6-5 and TRBJ2-3; D unclear. The CDR3 length is 14 residues. Trimming shortened V by 8 bases and J by 2 bases, and 14 bases separated the two germline ends. Germline CDR1 reads MNHEY; CDR2 reads SVGAGI. CDR3 residues: CASRLHRYTDTQYF. CDR3 bases: TGTGCCAGCCGACTGCACAGATACACAGATACGCAGTATTTT.

The chain has TRBV2 and TRBJ2-1; D might be TRBD1 or TRBD2, each matching 6 bases. There are 14 residues in the CDR3. V was pared by 0 bases and J by 10 bases, with 13 bases between. Germline V gene data show CDR1 as SNHLY and CDR2 as FYNNEI. The CDR3 loop is CASSEALLGGEQFF. As DNA, the CDR3 is TGTGCCAGCAGTGAAGCGCTTTTAGGGGGGGAGCAGTTCTTC.

J is TRBJ1-6 and V is TRBV19, with D unresolved. Trimming removed 3 bases from V and 10 bases from J, with 13 bases in between. This CDR3 contains 14 residues. The germline V gene encodes CDR1 LNHDA and CDR2 SQIVND (reference sequence). Here the CDR3 DNA reads TGTGCCAGTAGTATCGTGGGGAAAGGCTCACCCCTCCACTTT. Residues: CASSIVGKGSPLHF.

The rearrangement links TRBV5-1 to TRBJ2-1, with 7 bases that match TRBD2. From germline, CDR1 is SGHRS and CDR2 YFSETQ. The CDR3 has 13 amino acids. V dropped 1 base and J dropped 8; count of bases not matched to a gene: 3. In DNA, the CDR3 is TGCGCCAGCAGCTTGAAGGGAGGGGATGAGCAGTTCTTC. The encoded protein is CASSLKGGDEQFF. The complete variable domain, with remaining parts taken from reference TRBV5-1 and TRBJ2-1, reads KAGVTQTPRYLIKTRGQQVTLSCSPISGHRSVSWYQQTPGQGLQFLFEYFSETQRNKGNFPGRFSGRQFSNSRSEMNVSTLELGDSALYLCASSLKGGDEQFFGPGTRLTVL.

DNA for the CDR3: TGTGCCAGCAGTTTAGATGCAGTCTATGGCTACACCTTC. Translation: CASSLDAVYGYTF. The chain carries TRBV12-3 or TRBV12-4 and TRBJ1-2, with D hard to call. This CDR3 comprises 13 residues. V lost 1 base and J lost 4, with 7 bases in between.

V usage is TRBV24-1 and J usage is TRBJ1-1; 9 bases align to TRBD1. V trimming: 6 bases; J trimming: 5 bases; junction bases outside the gene matches: 9. This CDR3 has 15 amino acids. The V gene's germline CDR1 is KGHDR and CDR2 SFDVKD. CDR3 bases: TGTGCCACCAGTACTACTGGGACAGGGAAAACTGAAGCTTTCTTT. It translates to CATSTTGTGKTEAFF.

V and J are TRBV6-5 and TRBJ2-5; 14 bases align to TRBD2. Germline values: CDR1 MNHEY, CDR2 SVGAGI. V dropped 9 bases and J dropped 4; count of bases not matched to a gene: 4. CDR3 size: 14 residues. CDR3 region: CASGTSGSLETQYF. CDR3 sequence (DNA): TGTGCCAGTGGGACTAGCGGGAGTCTAGAGACCCAGTACTTC.